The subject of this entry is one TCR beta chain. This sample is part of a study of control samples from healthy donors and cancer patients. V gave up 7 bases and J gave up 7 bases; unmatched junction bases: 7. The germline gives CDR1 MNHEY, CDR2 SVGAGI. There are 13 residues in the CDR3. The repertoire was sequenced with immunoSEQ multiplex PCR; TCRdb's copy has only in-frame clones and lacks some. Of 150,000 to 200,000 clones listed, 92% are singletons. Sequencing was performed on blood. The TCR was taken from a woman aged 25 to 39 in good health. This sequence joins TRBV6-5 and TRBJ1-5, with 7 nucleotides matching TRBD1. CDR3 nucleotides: TGTGCCAGCAAGAGACAGGGTGGCCAGCCCCAGCATTTT. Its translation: CASKRQGGQPQHF.